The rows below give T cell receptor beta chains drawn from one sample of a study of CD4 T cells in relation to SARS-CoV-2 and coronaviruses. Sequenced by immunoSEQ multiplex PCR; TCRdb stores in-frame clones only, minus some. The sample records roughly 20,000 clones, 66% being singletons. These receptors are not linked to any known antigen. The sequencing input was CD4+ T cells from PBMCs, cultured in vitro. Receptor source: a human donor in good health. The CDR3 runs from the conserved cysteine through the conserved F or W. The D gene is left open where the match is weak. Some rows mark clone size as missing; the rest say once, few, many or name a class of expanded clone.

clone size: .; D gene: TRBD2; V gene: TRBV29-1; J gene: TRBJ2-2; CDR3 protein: CSVEAQRGAGELFF; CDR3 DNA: TGCAGCGTTGAAGCACAGCGGGGGGCCGGGGAGCTGTTTTTT
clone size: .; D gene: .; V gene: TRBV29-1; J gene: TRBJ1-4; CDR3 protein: CSVSRAGREKLFF; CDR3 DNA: TGCAGCGTCTCCCGGGCCGGACGTGAAAAACTGTTTTTT
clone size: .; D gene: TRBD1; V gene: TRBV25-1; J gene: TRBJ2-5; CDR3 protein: CASSDPTGGPTQYF; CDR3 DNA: TGTGCCAGCAGTGACCCGACAGGGGGCCCGACCCAGTACTTC
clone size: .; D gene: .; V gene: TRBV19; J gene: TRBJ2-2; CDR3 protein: CASRRRLASGELFF; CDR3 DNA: TGTGCCAGTCGGCGGCGTCTAGCGAGCGGGGAGCTGTTTTTT
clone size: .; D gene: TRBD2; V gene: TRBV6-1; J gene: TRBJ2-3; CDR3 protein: CASSEGTSGRTLKYF; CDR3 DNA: TGTGCCAGCAGTGAAGGGACTAGCGGGAGGACCCTCAAGTATTTT
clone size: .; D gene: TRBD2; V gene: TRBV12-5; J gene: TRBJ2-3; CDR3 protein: CASGLDLAGGLDTQYF; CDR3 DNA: TGTGCTAGTGGTTTGGATCTAGCGGGGGGCTTAGATACGCAGTATTTT
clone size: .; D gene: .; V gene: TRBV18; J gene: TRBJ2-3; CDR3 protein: CASSPRRTDTQYF; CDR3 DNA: TGTGCCAGCTCACCTCGTCGCACAGATACGCAGTATTTT
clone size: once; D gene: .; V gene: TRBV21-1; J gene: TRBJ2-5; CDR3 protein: CASSNSPGQAIQETQYF; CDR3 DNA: TGTGCCAGCAGCAACTCACCGGGACAGGCGATACAAGAGACCCAGTACTTC
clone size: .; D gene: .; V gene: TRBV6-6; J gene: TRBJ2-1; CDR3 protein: CASSWEAGSYNEQFF; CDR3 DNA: TGTGCCAGCAGTTGGGAAGCGGGTTCCTACAATGAGCAGTTCTTC
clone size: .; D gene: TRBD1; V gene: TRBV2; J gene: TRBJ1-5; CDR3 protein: CASSRMFPGQGRDSNQPQHF; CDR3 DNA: TGTGCCAGCAGCCGCATGTTTCCGGGACAGGGAAGGGATAGCAATCAGCCCCAGCATTTT
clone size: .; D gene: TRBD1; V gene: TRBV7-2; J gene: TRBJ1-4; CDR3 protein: CASSSDRDDYEKLFF; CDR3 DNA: TGTGCCAGCAGCTCCGACAGGGACGATTATGAAAAACTGTTTTTT
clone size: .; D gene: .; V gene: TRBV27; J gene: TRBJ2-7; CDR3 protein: CARPPLGHEQYF; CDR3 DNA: TGTGCCAGGCCTCCGTTGGGCCACGAGCAGTACTTC
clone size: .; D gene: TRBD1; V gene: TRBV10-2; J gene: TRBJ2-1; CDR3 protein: CASGSRDRGYNEQFF; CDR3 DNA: TGCGCCAGCGGGTCCCGGGACAGGGGCTACAATGAGCAGTTCTTC
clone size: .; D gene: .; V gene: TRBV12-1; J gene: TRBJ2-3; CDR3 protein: CASTSHVGRQGAISTDTQYF; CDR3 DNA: TGTGCCAGCACCTCTCACGTGGGTCGTCAGGGGGCGATTAGCACAGATACGCAGTATTTT
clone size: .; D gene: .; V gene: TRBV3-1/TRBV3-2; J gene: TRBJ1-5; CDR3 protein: CASSQDSASNQPQHF; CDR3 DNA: TGTGCCAGCAGCCAAGATTCGGCAAGCAATCAGCCCCAGCATTTT
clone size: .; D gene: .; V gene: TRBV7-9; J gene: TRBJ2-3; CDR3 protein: CASSLQLGDTQYF; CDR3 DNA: TGTGCCAGCAGCTTACAACTAGGAGATACGCAGTATTTT
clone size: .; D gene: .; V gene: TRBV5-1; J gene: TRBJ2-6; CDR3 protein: CASSLRASGANVLTF; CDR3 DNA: TGCGCCAGCAGCCTGCGGGCCTCTGGGGCCAACGTCCTGACTTTC